The rows below give T cell receptor beta chains drawn from one sample of a study of regulatory T cells in long-lasting Graves disease. TCRdb reanalysed the multiplex PCR reads using MiXCR and keeps one entry per CDR3 protein. The repertoire includes 390,000 or so distinct CDR3 sequences, around 11% of them detected once, and approximately 17% sits in the top ten. These data were also filed under a second study, of T cells in Graves' hyperthyroidism and ophthalmopathy.

Sequenced here: peripheral blood mononuclear cells (PBMCs), sampled at new diagnosis, from a patient treated with antithyroid drugs. These receptors originate from a woman aged 18 to 35 with Graves disease. The CDR3 runs from the conserved cysteine through the conserved F or W. Each record gives: V gene, J gene, clone size, D gene, CDR3 protein, CDR3 DNA. D genes are given only for firm matches. Clone size is not always given. Where it is, it says once, few, many or a class for expanded clones.

TRBV11-2	TRBJ1-4	many	TRBD1	CASSDGTGGRNEKLFF	TGTGCCAGCAGCGACGGGACAGGGGGGCGGAATGAAAAACTGTTTTTT
TRBV28	TRBJ1-1	many	-	CASSFLAQNTEAFF	TGTGCCAGCAGTTTTTTGGCGCAGAACACTGAAGCTTTCTTT
TRBV27	TRBJ1-5	-	TRBD1	CASSSQGAFQPQHF	TGTGCCAGCAGTTCCCAGGGGGCGTTTCAGCCCCAGCATTTT
TRBV19	TRBJ1-1	many	-	CAIADRDETEAFF	TGTGCCATCGCAGACCGGGACGAAACTGAAGCTTTCTTT
TRBV9	TRBJ2-1	many	TRBD2	CASSPQTGGLIHNEQFF	TGTGCCAGCAGCCCCCAGACGGGAGGACTAATACACAATGAGCAGTTCTTC
TRBV15	TRBJ2-7	many	-	CATSRSIRVGISYEQYF	TGTGCCACCAGCAGGAGCATCAGGGTGGGGATCAGCTACGAGCAGTACTTC
TRBV6-1	TRBJ1-5	-	-	CAGSDRELLPQHF	TGTGCCGGCAGTGATAGGGAGCTTCTGCCCCAGCATTTT
TRBV12-3/TRBV12-4	TRBJ2-1	many	TRBD2	CASSPTSGTVNEQFF	TGTGCCAGCAGTCCGACTAGCGGAACTGTTAATGAGCAGTTCTTC
TRBV20-1	TRBJ2-3	many	-	CSASYVDISTDTQYF	TGCAGTGCTAGTTATGTGGATATAAGCACAGATACGCAGTATTTT
TRBV27	TRBJ1-5	few	-	CASSDPYQPQHF	TGTGCCAGCAGTGACCCTTATCAGCCCCAGCATTTT
TRBV6-2/TRBV6-3	TRBJ2-1	-	-	CASILQGLGEQFF	TGTGCCAGCATTTTACAGGGTTTGGGTGAGCAGTTCTTC
TRBV6-2/TRBV6-3	TRBJ1-5	-	-	CASSRPIRQPQHF	TGTGCCAGCAGCCGCCCTATAAGGCAGCCCCAGCATTTT
TRBV6-2/TRBV6-3	TRBJ1-1	-	TRBD1	CASSYWQGARTEAFF	TGTGCCAGCAGTTACTGGCAGGGGGCCAGGACTGAAGCTTTCTTT
TRBV20-1	TRBJ2-2	many	TRBD2	CSVEGTRGGHTGELFF	TGCAGTGTCGAAGGAACGCGGGGGGGCCACACCGGGGAGCTGTTTTTT
TRBV6-2/TRBV6-3	TRBJ2-1	many	TRBD2	CATISSSGGAREQFF	TGTGCCACCATATCTTCTAGCGGGGGGGCTCGGGAGCAGTTCTTC
TRBV10-3	TRBJ2-2	few	-	CASSELQGTGELFF	TGTGCCAGTTCGGAACTACAGGGAACCGGGGAGCTGTTTTTT
TRBV6-1	TRBJ2-7	-	-	CASSERVVYEQYF	TGTGCCAGCAGCGAGCGGGTGGTCTACGAGCAGTACTTC
TRBV28	TRBJ2-5	many	TRBD2	CASSRTSEGETQYF	TGTGCCAGCAGCCGGACTAGCGAGGGGGAGACCCAGTACTTC
TRBV20-1	TRBJ2-3	few	TRBD2	CSASGGSGLADTQYF	TGCAGTGCTTCAGGCGGGAGTGGATTAGCAGATACGCAGTATTTT
TRBV12-3/TRBV12-4	TRBJ2-1	many	TRBD2	CASIIAGEQFF	TGTGCCAGCATTATAGCGGGTGAGCAGTTCTTC
TRBV10-3	TRBJ2-3	many	TRBD2	CAISDPSGRADTQYF	TGTGCCATCAGTGACCCTAGCGGGAGAGCAGATACGCAGTATTTT
TRBV6-1	TRBJ1-2	many	-	CASRIRLPAYGYTF	TGTGCCAGCAGAATTAGGCTCCCGGCATATGGCTACACCTTC
TRBV10-2	TRBJ2-7	-	TRBD2	CASSEFGAGREQYF	TGCGCCAGCAGTGAATTTGGGGCCGGGAGGGAGCAGTACTTC
TRBV20-1	TRBJ1-1	-	-	CSATEDRSSMNTEAFF	TGCAGTGCTACCGAAGACAGGTCTAGCATGAACACTGAAGCTTTCTTT
TRBV6-1	TRBJ1-5	many	-	CASDLYGQNNQPQHF	TGTGCCAGCGATCTCTACGGACAGAACAATCAGCCCCAGCATTTT
TRBV6-1	TRBJ2-1	few	TRBD2	CASIRLAGGYNEQFF	TGTGCCAGCATACGACTAGCGGGGGGATACAATGAGCAGTTCTTC
TRBV28	TRBJ2-5	many	-	CASSFPRGDRYQETQYF	TGTGCCAGCAGTTTCCCCCGGGGAGACCGGTACCAAGAGACCCAGTACTTC
TRBV3-1	TRBJ1-1	-	-	CACSQDRVGGTEAFF	TGTGCCTGCAGCCAAGATCGGGTCGGGGGCACTGAAGCTTTCTTT
TRBV20-1	TRBJ1-6	many	-	CSARDTTRGGRSPLHF	TGCAGTGCTAGAGATACGACTCGGGGGGGACGTTCACCCCTCCACTTT
TRBV5-1	TRBJ1-2	many	-	CASSLTDPLNYGYTF	TGCGCCAGCAGCTTGACGGACCCACTTAACTATGGCTACACCTTC
TRBV19	TRBJ2-3	few	TRBD1	CASSSTSGQGGDTQYF	TGTGCCAGTAGTTCTACCTCGGGACAGGGGGGAGATACGCAGTATTTT
TRBV14	TRBJ2-7	many	-	CASSQDGFGAYEQYF	TGTGCCAGCAGCCAAGATGGCTTCGGGGCATACGAGCAGTACTTC